This T cell receptor beta chain was obtained from a study of human T cells and chemical hapten exposure. Overall study context: Small differences in pooled library volume mainly drove the variation in TCR yields per sample.

TCRdb redid the calling of the RACE reads with MiXCR, one entry per CDR3 protein. The sample yields 50,000 or so distinct CDR3 sequences, 9.3% seen once. Study observations and caveats: Among TCRs, those above 1 in 1000 frequency were unaffected by DPC sensitization. Large CDR3 similarity clusters arose significantly more often from expanded TCRs than from controls.

Germline-derived CDR1 and CDR2 are SGHTA and FQGNSA. The CDR3 runs to 16 residues. Trimming took 5 bases from V and 4 from J, leaving 15 bases between them. This clonotype appeared a few times. Its specificity is not known. As for time point: patch test 1, 2 weeks after DPC sensitization. Treatment indicated: therapeutic diphenylcyclopropenone sensitization with weekly scalp DPC. The sample in question was whole blood, obtained in connection with sensitization to the hapten diphenylcyclopropenone (DPC). The J gene is TRBJ2-6, the V gene TRBV7-2; D is possibly TRBD1 (5 bases). The TCR originated in a woman in her fifties or sixties with alopecia areata. Some clones in this sample may be carry-over from other donors' samples. CDR3 amino acids: CASSNQQAPGANVLTF. CDR3 DNA sequence: TGTGCCAGCAGCAATCAACAGGCACCCGGGGCCAACGTCCTGACTTTC. Variable domain in full (rest from reference TRBV7-2 and TRBJ2-6): GAGVSQSPSNKVTEKGKDVELRCDPISGHTALYWYRQSLGQGLEFLIYFQGNSAPDKSGLPSDRFSAERTGGSVSTLTIQRTQQEDSAVYLCASSNQQAPGANVLTFGAGSRLTVL.